Described below is a single T cell receptor beta chain sequence and its context. This clonotype was picked up a small number of times. The target of this receptor is not known. Nothing much larger sits one base from this clone, and base qualities are not available. TCR cDNA was synthesized by 5'RACE template switching, which introduced a universal primer site and unique molecular identifiers. Priming for cDNA synthesis came from both the TCR alpha and TCR beta constant segments. Two PCR steps were used to amplify libraries, with sample barcodes and sequencing adapters being added in the second step. Sequencing of libraries was done on Illumina HiSeq 2500 (2x100 bp) or NovaSeq (2x150 bp). The original pipeline was this. MIGEC handled demultiplexing of reads and collapsing into UMI consensus sequences, while MiXCR performed V(D)J alignment. Clonotypes responding to the vaccine were identified with edgeR on replicate PBMC samples, with the criteria of FDR below 0.01 and a log2 fold change above 5 up to day 15. Bulk clonotypes were assigned CD4 or CD8 identity according to which sequenced CD4 or CD8 repertoire held them at higher abundance. The public reads were run again by TCRdb, first through fastp at Q25 and then through MiXCR, and only productive beta chains were kept. Identical CDR3 protein sequences are pooled into one entry, listed with their most common genes and DNA. V and J calls and clone size were set by TCRdb, not the authors. The sample includes about 74,000 distinct CDR3 sequences, with approximately 6.9% observed a single time. The ten largest make up roughly 35% of the sample.

The CDR3, from cysteine to phenylalanine, totals 15 residues. CDR3 DNA only is kept here, 45 bases in frame from base 1. For CDR1 and CDR2, the germline V gene (reference sequence) lists PRHDT and FYEKMQ. V lost 3 bases and J lost 7 bases, and the count of bases not matched to a germline gene is 5. This entry comes from a study of T cells after yellow fever vaccination (dated by TCRdb to the late 2010s). Describing the broader study: Libraries from fractions with low cell numbers were prepared with the SMART-Seq v4 Ultra Low Input RNA kit. Bulk TCR alpha and beta repertoires were sequenced longitudinally to track T-cell clones before and after primary and booster YFV17D yellow fever vaccination. Two healthy male donors, one aged 18 to 30 and one aged 30 to 40 years, made up the cohort. Blood was drawn at multiple timepoints before and after primary and secondary immunization, with bulk PBMC replicates and cell subsets isolated.

What the research found in general, with its limitations: Computational filtering was required because FACS-sorted repertoires could contain abundant contaminating clonotypes from the bulk population. A small fraction of clonotypes showed up in both the CD4 and CD8 compartments, probably as a result of convergent recombination. Most clones expanded after primary vaccination (roughly 96% of CD4 and approximately 86% of CD8) were re-detected after the booster, suggesting that broad memory maintenance occurred. Because only a couple of donors were included in the study, the extent to which the findings can be generalized is limited. The secondary T-cell response was weaker than the primary response but faster, peaking on day 5 instead of day 15.

This specimen's treatment or condition label, per the study, means: live attenuated yellow fever vaccine strain. A standard Ficoll-Paque protocol was used to isolate PBMCs from peripheral blood. CD4 and CD8 T-cell fractions were isolated with Dynabeads CD4 and CD8 positive selection kits. TriZol was used to extract RNA from bulk PBMCs, from CD4 and CD8 fractions, and from dextramer-positive and dextramer-negative fractions. This clonotype originated in a man aged 18-30 years who received the YFV17D yellow fever vaccine. The sample here was CD8+ T cells sorted from PBMCs, taken 5 days after the first yellow fever vaccination. The receptor chain draws on TRBV13 and TRBJ1-4; 10 bases in the middle match TRBD1. Read as DNA, the sequence is TGTGCCAGCAGCTTGAGGGACAGGGGAGGTGAAAAACTGTTTTTT. This is translated as CASSLRDRGGEKLFF. Supplemented by the reference TRBV13 and TRBJ1-4 proteins around the CDR3, the complete variable domain is AAGVIQSPRHLIKEKRETATLKCYPIPRHDTVYWYQQGPGQDPQFLISFYEKMQSDKGSIPDRFSAQQFSDYHSELNMSSLELGDSALYFCASSLRDRGGEKLFFGSGTQLSVL.